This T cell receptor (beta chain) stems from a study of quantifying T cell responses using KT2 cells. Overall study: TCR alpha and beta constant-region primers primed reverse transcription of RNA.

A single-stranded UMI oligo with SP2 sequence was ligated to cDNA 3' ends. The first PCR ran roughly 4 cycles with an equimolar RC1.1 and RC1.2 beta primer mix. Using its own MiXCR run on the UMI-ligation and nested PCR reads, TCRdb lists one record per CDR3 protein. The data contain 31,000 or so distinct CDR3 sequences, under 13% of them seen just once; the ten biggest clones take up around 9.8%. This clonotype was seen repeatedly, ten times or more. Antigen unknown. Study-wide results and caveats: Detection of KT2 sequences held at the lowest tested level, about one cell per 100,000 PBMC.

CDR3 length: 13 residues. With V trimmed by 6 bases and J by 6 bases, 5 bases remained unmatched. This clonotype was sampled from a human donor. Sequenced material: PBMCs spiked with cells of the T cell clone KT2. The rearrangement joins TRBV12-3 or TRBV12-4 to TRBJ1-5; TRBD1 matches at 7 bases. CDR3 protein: CASSRDRVQPQHF. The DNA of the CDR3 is TGTGCCAGCAGCAGAGACAGGGTTCAGCCCCAGCATTTT.